This passage covers 4 T cell receptor beta chains from one sample sequenced in a study of T-cell memory formation after mild COVID-19. TCRdb called the 5' RACE reads again in MiXCR, with one record for every CDR3 protein. This repertoire shows 350,000 to 500,000 distinct CDR3 sequences, roughly 18% found once; its top ten account for 20% to 25%. Sequencing was carried out using PBMCs or a T cell subset sorted from them (not recorded which). The receptors stem from a man aged 18 to 30 who had mild COVID-19 (a few samples of this study predate the infection). Cell type and time point are not known.

This clonotype has more than one count but fewer than ten. The CDR3 DNA reads TGTGCCAGCAGCTTAGACCCTCTAGCGGATTACACCGGGGAGCTGTTTTTT. Translating it yields CASSLDPLADYTGELFF. The chain combines TRBV7-2 with TRBJ2-2, with TRBD2 matching 7 bases. Germline V gives CDR1 SGHTA, CDR2 FQGNSA. Trimming took 1 base from V and 3 from J; bases not matched to a gene: 8. This CDR3 spans 17 amino acids.

This chain connects TRBV28 to TRBJ2-1; a weak D match, TRBD2 (6 bases). This CDR3 has 15 residues. Germline CDR1 reads MDHEN; CDR2 reads SYDVKM. V lost 3 bases and J lost 5, with 14 bases in between. DNA of the CDR3: TGTGCCAGCAGTTTGGGGGGAAACACCAACAATGAGCAGTTCTTC. It yields the protein CASSLGGNTNNEQFF. Using reference TRBV28 and TRBJ2-1 for the parts outside the CDR3, the full variable domain is DVKVTQSSRYLVKRTGEKVFLECVQDMDHENMFWYRQDPGLGLRLIYFSYDVKMKEKGDIPEGYSVSREKKERFSLILESASTNQTSMYLCASSLGGNTNNEQFFGPGTRLTVL.

This clonotype was seen more than once but under ten times. J is TRBJ2-3 and V is TRBV6-2 or TRBV6-3; the D is unclear. From germline, CDR1 is MNHEY and CDR2 SVGEGT. The CDR3 is 12 residues long. V shed 0 bases and J shed 6 bases, with 4 bases lying between them. CDR3 nucleotides: TGTGCCAGCAGTTACTCGCGGGATACGCAGTATTTT. It codes for CASSYSRDTQYF.

The rearrangement uses TRBV10-2 and TRBJ2-3; TRBD1 is a possible D gene (6 bases). V was trimmed by 1 base and J by 0 bases, leaving 11 bases between them. The CDR3 is 16 residues long. Germline CDR1 is WSHSY and CDR2 is SAAADI. CDR3 protein: CASSEWGPTSTDTQYF. The CDR3 bases are TGCGCCAGCAGTGAGTGGGGGCCCACTAGCACAGATACGCAGTATTTT.